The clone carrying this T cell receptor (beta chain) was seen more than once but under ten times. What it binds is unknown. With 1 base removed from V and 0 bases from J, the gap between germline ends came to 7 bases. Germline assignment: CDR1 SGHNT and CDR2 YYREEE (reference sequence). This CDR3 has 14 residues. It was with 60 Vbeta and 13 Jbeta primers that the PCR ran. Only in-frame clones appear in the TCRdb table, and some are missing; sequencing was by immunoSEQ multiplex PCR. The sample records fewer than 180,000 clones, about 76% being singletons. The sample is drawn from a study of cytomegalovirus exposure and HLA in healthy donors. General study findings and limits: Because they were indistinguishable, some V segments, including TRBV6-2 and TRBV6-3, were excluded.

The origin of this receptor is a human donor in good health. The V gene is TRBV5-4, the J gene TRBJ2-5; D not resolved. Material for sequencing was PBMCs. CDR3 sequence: CASSLRSDQETQYF. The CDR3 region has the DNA TGTGCCAGCAGCTTGAGGAGCGACCAAGAGACCCAGTACTTC.